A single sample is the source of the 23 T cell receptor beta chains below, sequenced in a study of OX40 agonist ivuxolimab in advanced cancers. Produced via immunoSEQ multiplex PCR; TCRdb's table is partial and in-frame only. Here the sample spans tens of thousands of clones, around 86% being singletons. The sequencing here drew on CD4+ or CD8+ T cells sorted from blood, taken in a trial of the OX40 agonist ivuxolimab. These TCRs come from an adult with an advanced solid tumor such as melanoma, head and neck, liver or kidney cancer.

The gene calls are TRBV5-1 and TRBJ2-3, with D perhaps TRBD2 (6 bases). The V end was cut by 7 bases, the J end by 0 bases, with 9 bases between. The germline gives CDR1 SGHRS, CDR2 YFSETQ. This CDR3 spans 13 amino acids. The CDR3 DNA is TGCGCCAGCTTCCGGGGGAGCACAGATACGCAGTATTTT. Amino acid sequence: CASFRGSTDTQYF.

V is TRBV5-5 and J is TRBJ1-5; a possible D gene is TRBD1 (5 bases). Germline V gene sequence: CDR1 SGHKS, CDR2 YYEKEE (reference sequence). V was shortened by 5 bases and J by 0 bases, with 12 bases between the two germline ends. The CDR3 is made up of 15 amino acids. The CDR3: CASSSQGSSNQPQHF. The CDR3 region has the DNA TGTGCCAGCAGTTCTCAGGGATCTAGCAATCAGCCCCAGCATTTT.

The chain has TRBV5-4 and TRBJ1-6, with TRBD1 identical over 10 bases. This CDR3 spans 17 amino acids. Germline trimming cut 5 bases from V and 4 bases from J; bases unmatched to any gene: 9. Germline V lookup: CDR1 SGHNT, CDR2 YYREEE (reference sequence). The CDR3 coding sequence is TGTGCCAGCAGGGGACAGGGGCCGGGGGTTTATAATTCACCCCTCCACTTT. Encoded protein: CASRGQGPGVYNSPLHF.

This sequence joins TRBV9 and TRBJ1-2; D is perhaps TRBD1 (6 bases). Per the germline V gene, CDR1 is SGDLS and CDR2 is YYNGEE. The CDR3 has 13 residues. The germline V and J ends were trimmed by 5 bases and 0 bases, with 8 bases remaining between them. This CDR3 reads CASRGGTNYGYTF. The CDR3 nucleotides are TGTGCCAGCAGAGGGGGAACTAACTATGGCTACACCTTC. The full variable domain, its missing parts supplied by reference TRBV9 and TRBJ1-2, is DSGVTQTPKHLITATGQRVTLRCSPRSGDLSVYWYQQSLDQGLQFLIQYYNGEERAKGNILERFSAQQFPDLHSELNLSSLELGDSALYFCASRGGTNYGYTFGSGTRLTVV.

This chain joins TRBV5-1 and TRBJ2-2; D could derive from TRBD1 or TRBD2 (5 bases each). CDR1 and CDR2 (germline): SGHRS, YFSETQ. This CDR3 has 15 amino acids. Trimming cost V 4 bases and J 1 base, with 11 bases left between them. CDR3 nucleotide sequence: TGCGCCAGCAGCGCCGGGACCATGAACACCGGGGAGCTGTTTTTT. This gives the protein CASSAGTMNTGELFF.

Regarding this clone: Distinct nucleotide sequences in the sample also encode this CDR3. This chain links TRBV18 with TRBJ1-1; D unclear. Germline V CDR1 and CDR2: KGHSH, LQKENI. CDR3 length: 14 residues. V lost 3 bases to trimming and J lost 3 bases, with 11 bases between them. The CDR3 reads CASSPSVRDTEAFF. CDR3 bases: TGTGCCAGCTCACCGAGCGTCCGTGACACTGAAGCTTTCTTT.

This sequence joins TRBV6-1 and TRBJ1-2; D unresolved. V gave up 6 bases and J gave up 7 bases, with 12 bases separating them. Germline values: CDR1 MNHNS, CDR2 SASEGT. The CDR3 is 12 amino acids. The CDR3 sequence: CASRLGLFGYTF. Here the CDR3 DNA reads TGTGCCAGCAGGCTCGGACTGTTTGGCTACACCTTC.

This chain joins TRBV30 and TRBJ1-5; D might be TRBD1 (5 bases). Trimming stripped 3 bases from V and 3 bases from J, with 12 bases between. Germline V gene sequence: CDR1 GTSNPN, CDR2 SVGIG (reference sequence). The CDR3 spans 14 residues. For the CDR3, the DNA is TGTGCCTGGAGGGGGGGGGACCACAATCAGCCCCAGCATTTT. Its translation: CAWRGGDHNQPQHF. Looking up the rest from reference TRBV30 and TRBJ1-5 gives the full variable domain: SQTIHQWPATLVQPVGSPLSLECTVEGTSNPNLYWYRQAAGRGLQLLFYSVGIGQISSEVPQNLSASRPQDRQFILSSKKLLLSDSGFYLCAWRGGDHNQPQHFGDGTRLSIL.

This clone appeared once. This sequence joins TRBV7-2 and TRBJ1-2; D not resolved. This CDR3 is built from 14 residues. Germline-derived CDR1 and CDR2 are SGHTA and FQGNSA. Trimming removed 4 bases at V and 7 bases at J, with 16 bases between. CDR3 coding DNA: TGTGCCAGCAGCTCCCCTTGGGGTCGTTCTGGCTACACCTTC. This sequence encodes CASSSPWGRSGYTF.

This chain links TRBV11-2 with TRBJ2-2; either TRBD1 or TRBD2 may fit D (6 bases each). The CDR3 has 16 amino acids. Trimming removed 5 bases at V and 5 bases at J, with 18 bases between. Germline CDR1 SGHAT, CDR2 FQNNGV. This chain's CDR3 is CASSPYVGGRTGELFF. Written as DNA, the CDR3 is TGTGCCAGCAGCCCCTATGTCGGGGGCCGGACCGGGGAGCTGTTTTTT.

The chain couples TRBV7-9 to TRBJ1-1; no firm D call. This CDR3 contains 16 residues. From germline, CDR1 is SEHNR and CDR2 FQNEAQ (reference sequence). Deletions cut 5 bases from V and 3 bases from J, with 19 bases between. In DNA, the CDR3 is TGTGCCAGCAGCGCAATGGGAGGCGACTGGGACACTGAAGCTTTCTTT. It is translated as CASSAMGGDWDTEAFF. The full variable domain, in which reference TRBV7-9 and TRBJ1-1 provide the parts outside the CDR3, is DTGVSQNPRHKITKRGQNVTFRCDPISEHNRLYWYRQTLGQGPEFLTYFQNEAQLEKSRLLSDRFSAERPKGSFSTLEIQRTEQGDSAMYLCASSAMGGDWDTEAFFGQGTRLTVV.

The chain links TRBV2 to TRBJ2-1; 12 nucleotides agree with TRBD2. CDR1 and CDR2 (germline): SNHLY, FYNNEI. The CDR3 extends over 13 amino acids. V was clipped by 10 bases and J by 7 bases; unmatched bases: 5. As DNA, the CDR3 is TGTGCCACCGGGACTAGCGGGCTTAATGAGCAGTTCTTC. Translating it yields CATGTSGLNEQFF.

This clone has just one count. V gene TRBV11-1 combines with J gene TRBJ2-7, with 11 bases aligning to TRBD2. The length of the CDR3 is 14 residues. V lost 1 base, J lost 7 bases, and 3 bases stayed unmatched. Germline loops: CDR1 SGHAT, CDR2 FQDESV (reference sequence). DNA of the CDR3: TGTGCCAGCAGCTTAGGACTAGCGGGATGGGAGCAGTACTTC. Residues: CASSLGLAGWEQYF.

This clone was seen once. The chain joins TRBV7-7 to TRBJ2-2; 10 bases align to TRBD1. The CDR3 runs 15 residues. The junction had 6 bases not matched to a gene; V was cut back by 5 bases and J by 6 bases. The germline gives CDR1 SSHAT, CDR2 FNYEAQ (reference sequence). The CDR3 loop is CASSPDRGSAGELFF. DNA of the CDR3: TGTGCCAGCAGCCCGGACAGGGGGTCGGCCGGGGAGCTGTTTTTT.

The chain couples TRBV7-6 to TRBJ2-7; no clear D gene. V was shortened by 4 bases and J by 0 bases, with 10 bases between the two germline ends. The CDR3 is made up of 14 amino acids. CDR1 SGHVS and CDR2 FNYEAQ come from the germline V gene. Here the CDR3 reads CASSSQLGSYEQYF. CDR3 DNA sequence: TGTGCCAGCAGCTCCCAATTGGGCTCCTACGAGCAGTACTTC.

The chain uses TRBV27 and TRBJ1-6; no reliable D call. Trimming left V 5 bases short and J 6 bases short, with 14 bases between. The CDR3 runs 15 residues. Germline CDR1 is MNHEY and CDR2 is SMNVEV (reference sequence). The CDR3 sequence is CASSQAGFGNSPLHF. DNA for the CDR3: TGTGCCAGCAGTCAGGCCGGGTTTGGTAATTCACCCCTCCACTTT.

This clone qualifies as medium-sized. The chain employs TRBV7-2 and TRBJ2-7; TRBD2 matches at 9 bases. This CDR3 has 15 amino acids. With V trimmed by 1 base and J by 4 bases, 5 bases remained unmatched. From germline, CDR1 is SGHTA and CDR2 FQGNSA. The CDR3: CASSLGASGAYEQYF. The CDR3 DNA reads TGTGCCAGCAGCTTAGGCGCTAGCGGGGCTTACGAGCAGTACTTC.

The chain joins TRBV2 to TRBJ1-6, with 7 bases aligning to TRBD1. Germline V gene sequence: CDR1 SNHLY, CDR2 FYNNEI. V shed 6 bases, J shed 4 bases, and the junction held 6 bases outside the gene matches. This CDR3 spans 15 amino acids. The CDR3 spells CASSPGQSYNSPLHF. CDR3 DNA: TGTGCCAGCAGCCCGGGACAGAGTTATAATTCACCCCTCCACTTT.

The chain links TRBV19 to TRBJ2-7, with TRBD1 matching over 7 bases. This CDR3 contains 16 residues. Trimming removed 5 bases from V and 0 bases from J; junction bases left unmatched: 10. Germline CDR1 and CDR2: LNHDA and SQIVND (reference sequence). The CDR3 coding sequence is TGTGCCAGTAGTCGGTCGGACAGGAGGTTCTCCTACGAGCAGTACTTC. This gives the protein CASSRSDRRFSYEQYF.

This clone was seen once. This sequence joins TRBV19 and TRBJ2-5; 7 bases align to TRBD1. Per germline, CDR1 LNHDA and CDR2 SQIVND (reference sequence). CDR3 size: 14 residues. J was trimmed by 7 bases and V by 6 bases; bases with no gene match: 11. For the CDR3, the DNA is TGTGCCAGTAGATCAACACAGGGGTTGGGGACCCAGTACTTC. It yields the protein CASRSTQGLGTQYF.

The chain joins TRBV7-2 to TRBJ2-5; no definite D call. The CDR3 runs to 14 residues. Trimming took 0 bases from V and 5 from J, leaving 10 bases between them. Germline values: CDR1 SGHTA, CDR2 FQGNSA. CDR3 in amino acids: CASSLAMGWETQYF. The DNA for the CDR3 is TGTGCCAGCAGCTTAGCAATGGGGTGGGAGACCCAGTACTTC.

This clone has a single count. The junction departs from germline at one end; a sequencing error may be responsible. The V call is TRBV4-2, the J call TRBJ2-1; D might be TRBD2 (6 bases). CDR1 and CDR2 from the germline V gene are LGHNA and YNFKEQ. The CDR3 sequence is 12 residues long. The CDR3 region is CASSQERGLPVF. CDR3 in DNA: TGTGCCAGCAGCCAAGAGAGGGGACTCCCGGTCTTC.

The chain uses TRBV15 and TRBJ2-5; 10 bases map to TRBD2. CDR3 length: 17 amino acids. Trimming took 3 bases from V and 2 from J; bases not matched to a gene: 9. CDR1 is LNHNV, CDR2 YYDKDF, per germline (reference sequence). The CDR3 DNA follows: TGTGCCACCAGCAGTAACTTAGCGGGGGGCGGACAAGAGACCCAGTACTTC. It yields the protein CATSSNLAGGGQETQYF.